This T cell receptor (beta chain) is drawn from a study of blood T cell repertoires in COVID-19. The germline gives CDR1 LNHDA, CDR2 SQIVND (reference sequence). V was shortened by 6 bases and J by 7 bases, with 21 bases between the two germline ends. This CDR3 spans 15 amino acids. Profiling relied on immunoSEQ multiplex PCR, and the TCRdb table lists in-frame clones only, not all of them. The data contain 100,000 to 150,000 clones, approximately 90% of them singletons. This rearrangement joins TRBV19 to TRBJ1-1, with TRBD1 as a possible D gene (6 bases). The origin of this receptor is a human donor in a cohort sampled during active COVID-19. The source material was peripheral blood. The CDR3 coding sequence is TGTGCCAGTAGACCGGGACAAAAAATAACACTTGAAGCTTTCTTT. Its protein product is CASRPGQKITLEAFF.